This T cell receptor (beta chain) was profiled in a study of blood T cell repertoires in COVID-19. Looking at the study overall: Material from acute and convalescent COVID-19 was sourced from the United States, Italy and Spain. T cells, B-cell-depleted T cells, or PBMCs supplied cDNA or gDNA.

The CDR3 loop spans 15 amino acids. Germline V gives CDR1 SGHAT, CDR2 FQNNGV. V lost 0 bases and J 5 bases, leaving 11 bases between the germline ends. This clone appeared a single time. Study processing details: For nucleated cells, counts were estimated from reference gene primer amplification. Repertoires were generated with immunoSEQ multiplex PCR, while TCRdb's copy carries only in-frame clones and drops some. The V and J calls and clone size are taken from that table; D and trimming were inferred from the DNA. The data contain some 140,000 clones, around 78% of them singletons. This clonotype was sampled from a man aged 80 or over with acute or convalescent COVID-19. V and J are TRBV11-2 and TRBJ2-1; weak D call: TRBD1 (5 bases). The specimen was peripheral blood. CDR3 bases: TGTGCCAGCAGCTTAGACAGGGTTGCACACAATGAGCAGTTCTTC. This translates into CASSLDRVAHNEQFF.